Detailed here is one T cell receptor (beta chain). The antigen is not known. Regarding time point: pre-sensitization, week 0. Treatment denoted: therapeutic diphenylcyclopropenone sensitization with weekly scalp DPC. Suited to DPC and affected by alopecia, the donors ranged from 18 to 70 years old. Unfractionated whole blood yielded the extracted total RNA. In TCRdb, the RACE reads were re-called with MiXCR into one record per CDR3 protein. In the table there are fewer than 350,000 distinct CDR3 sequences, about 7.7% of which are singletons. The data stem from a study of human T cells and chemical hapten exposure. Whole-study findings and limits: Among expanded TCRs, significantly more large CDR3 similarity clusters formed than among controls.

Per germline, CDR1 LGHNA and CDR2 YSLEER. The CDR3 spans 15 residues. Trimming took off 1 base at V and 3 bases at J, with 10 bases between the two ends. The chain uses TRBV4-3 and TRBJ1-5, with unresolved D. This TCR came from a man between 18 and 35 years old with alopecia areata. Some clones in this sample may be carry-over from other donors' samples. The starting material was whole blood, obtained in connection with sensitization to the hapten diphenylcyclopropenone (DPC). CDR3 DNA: TGCGCCAGCAGCCAAGGCAGCGCTCCCAATCAGCCCCAGCATTTT. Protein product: CASSQGSAPNQPQHF.